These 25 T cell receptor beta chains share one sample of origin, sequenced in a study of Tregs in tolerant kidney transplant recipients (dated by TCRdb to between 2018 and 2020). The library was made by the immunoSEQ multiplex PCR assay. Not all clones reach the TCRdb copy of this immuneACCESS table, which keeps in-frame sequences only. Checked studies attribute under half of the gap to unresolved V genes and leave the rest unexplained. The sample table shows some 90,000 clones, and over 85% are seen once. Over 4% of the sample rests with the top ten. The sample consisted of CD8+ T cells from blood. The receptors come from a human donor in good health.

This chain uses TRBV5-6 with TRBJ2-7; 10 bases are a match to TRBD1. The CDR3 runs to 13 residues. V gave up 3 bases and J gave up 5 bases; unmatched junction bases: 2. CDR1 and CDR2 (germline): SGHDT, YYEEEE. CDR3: CASSWDRGHEQYF. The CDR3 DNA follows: TGTGCCAGCAGCTGGGACAGGGGTCACGAGCAGTACTTC.

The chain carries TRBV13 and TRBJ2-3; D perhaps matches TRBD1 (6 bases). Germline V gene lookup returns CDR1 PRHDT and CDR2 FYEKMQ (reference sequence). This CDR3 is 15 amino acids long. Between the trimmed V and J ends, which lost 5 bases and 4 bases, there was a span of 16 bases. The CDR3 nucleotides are TGTGCCAGCAGCCCCCGGACAGTCGGAGCAGATACGCAGTATTTT. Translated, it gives CASSPRTVGADTQYF.

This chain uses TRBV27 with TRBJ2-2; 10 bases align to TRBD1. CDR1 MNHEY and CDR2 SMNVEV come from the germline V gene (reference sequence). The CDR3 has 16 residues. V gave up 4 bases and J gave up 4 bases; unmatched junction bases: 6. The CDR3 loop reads CASSSGTGVSTGELFF. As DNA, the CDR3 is TGTGCCAGCAGTTCAGGGACAGGGGTTAGCACCGGGGAGCTGTTTTTT.

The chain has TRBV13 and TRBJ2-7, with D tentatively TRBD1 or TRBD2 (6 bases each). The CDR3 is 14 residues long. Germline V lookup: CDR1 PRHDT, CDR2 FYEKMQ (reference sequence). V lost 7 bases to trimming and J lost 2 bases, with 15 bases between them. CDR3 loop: CASIVRGAAYEQYF. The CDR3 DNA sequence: TGTGCCAGCATCGTTAGGGGGGCAGCCTACGAGCAGTACTTC.

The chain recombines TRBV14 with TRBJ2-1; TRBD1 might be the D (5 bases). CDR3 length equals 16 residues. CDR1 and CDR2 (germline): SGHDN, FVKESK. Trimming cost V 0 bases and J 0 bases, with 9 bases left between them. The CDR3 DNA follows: TGTGCCAGCAGCCAAGATTTTAGGGGCTCCTACAATGAGCAGTTCTTC. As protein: CASSQDFRGSYNEQFF.

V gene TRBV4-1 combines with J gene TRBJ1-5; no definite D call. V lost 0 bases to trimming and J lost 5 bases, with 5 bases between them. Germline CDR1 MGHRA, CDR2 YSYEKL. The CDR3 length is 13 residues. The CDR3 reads CASSQEGYQPQHF. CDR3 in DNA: TGCGCCAGCAGCCAAGAAGGGTATCAGCCCCAGCATTTT.

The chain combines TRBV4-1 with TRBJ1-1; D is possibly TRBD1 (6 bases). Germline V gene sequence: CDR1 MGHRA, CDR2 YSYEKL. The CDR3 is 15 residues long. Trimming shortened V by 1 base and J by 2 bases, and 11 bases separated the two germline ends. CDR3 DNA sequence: TGCGCCAGCAGCCAAGGGACAGCAGCAAACACTGAAGCTTTCTTT. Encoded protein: CASSQGTAANTEAFF.

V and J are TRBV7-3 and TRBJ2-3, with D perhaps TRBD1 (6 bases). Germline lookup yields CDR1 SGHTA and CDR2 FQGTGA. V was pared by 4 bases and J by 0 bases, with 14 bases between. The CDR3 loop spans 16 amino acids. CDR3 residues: CASSSGAASSTDTQYF. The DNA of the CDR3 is TGTGCCAGCAGCTCAGGGGCGGCCTCTAGCACAGATACGCAGTATTTT.

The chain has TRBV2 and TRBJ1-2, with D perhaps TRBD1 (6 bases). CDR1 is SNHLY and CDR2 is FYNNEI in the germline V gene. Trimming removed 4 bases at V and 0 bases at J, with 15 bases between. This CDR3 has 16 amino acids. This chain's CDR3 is CASSGDYRATNYGYTF. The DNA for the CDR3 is TGTGCCAGCAGTGGAGACTACAGGGCAACTAACTATGGCTACACCTTC.

The CDR3 spells CASRLGGPAYNEQFF. The CDR3 region has the DNA TGTGCCAGCCGCCTGGGAGGGCCAGCGTACAATGAGCAGTTCTTC. J is TRBJ2-1 and V is TRBV6-5, with 7 bases that match TRBD2. CDR1 and CDR2 from the germline V gene are MNHEY and SVGAGI. V lost 8 bases to trimming and J lost 4 bases; unmatched junction nucleotides: 11. The CDR3 totals 15 residues.

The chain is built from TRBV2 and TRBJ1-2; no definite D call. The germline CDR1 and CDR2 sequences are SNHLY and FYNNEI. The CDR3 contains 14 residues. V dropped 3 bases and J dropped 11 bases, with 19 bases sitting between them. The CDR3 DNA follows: TGTGCCAGCAGTGATGGGGAAGCGGTGTATGAGTACACCTTC. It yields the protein CASSDGEAVYEYTF. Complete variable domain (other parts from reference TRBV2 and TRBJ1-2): EPEVTQTPSHQVTQMGQEVILRCVPISNHLYFYWYRQILGQKVEFLVSFYNNEISEKSEIFDDQFSVERPDGSNFTLKIRSTKLEDSAMYFCASSDGEAVYEYTFGSGTRLTVV.

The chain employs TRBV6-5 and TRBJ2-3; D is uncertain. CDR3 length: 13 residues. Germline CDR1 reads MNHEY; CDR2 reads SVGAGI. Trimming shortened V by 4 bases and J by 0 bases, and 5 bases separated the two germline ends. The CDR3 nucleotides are TGTGCCAGCAGTTTAGGCAGCACAGATACGCAGTATTTT. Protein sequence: CASSLGSTDTQYF.

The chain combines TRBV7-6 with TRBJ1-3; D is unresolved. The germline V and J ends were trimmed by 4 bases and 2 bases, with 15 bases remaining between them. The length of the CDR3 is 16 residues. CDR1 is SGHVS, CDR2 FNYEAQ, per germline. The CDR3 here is CASSSSRSAAGNTIYF. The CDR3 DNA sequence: TGTGCCAGCAGCTCTAGCCGGAGCGCAGCTGGAAACACCATATATTTT.

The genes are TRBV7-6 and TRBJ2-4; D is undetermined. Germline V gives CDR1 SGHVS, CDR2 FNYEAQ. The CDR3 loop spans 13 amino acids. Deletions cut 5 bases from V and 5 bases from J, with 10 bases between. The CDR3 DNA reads TGTGCCAGCAGCACCGGCGAGGAAAACATTCAGTACTTC. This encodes CASSTGEENIQYF.

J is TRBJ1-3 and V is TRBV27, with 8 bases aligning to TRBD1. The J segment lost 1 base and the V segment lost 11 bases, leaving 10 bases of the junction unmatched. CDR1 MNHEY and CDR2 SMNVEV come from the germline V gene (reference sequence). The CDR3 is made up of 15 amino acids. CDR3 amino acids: CASGQGALSGNTIYF. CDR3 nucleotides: TGTGCCTCTGGTCAGGGGGCGCTTTCTGGAAACACCATATATTTT.

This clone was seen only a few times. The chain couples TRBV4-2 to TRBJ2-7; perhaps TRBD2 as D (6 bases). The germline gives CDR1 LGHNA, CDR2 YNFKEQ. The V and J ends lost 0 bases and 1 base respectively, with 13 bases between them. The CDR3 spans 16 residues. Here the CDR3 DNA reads TGTGCCAGCAGCCAAGAATTAGGGACTCCTTCCTACGAGCAGTACTTC. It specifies CASSQELGTPSYEQYF.

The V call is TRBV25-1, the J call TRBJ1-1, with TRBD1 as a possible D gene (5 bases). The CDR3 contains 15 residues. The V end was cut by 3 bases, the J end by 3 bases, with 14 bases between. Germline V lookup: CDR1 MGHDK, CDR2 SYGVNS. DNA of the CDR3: TGTGCCAGCAGTGATTCGGGACGTATTGACACTGAAGCTTTCTTT. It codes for CASSDSGRIDTEAFF.

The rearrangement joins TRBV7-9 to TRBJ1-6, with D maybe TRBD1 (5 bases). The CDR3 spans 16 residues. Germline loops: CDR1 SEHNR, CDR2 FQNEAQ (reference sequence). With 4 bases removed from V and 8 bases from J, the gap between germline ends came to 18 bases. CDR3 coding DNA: TGTGCCAGCAGCTCCTCAGGGTTTCCTTCACATTCACCCCTCCACTTT. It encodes CASSSSGFPSHSPLHF.

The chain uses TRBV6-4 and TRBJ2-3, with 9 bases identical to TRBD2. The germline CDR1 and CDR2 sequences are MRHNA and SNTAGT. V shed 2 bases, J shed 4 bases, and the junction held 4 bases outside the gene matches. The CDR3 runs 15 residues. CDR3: CASSDGVAGADTQYF. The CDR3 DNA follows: TGTGCCAGCAGTGACGGGGTAGCGGGAGCAGATACGCAGTATTTT.

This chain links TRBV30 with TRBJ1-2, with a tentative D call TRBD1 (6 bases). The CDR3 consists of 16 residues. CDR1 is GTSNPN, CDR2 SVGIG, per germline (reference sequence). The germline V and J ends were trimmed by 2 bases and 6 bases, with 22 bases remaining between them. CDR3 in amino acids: CAWSLPGRGPLDGYTF. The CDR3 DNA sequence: TGTGCCTGGAGTCTGCCTGGCAGGGGCCCCCTCGATGGCTACACCTTC.

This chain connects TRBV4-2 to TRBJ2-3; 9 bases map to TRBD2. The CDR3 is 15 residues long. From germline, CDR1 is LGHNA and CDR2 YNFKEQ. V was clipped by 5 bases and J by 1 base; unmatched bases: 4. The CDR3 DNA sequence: TGTGCCAGCAGCATGCCTAGCGGGGGCACAGATACGCAGTATTTT. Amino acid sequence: CASSMPSGGTDTQYF.

As DNA, the CDR3 is TGTGCCAGCAGTTTATTGTACACGCGAGGGCTCACAGATACGCAGTATTTT. As protein: CASSLLYTRGLTDTQYF. The chain combines TRBV27 with TRBJ2-3, with a possible D match to TRBD2 (5 bases). Trimming shortened V by 1 base and J by 2 bases, and 16 bases separated the two germline ends. CDR1 is MNHEY, CDR2 SMNVEV, per germline (reference sequence). The CDR3 length is 17 residues.

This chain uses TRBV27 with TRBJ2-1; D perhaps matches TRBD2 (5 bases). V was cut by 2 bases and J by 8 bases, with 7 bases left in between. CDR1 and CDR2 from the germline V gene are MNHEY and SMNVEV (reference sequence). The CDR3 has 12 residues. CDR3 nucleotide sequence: TGTGCCAGCAGTTTAAGGCGGGATGAGCAGTTCTTC. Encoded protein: CASSLRRDEQFF.

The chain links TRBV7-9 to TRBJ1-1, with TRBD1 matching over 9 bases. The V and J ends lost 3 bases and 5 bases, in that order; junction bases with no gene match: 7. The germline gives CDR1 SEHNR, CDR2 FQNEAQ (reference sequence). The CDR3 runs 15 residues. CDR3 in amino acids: CASSLGQGVRTEAFF. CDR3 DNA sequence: TGTGCCAGCAGCTTGGGACAGGGAGTCAGGACTGAAGCTTTCTTT.

CDR3 residues: CASTEAGSNEQFF. The CDR3 DNA follows: TGTGCCAGCACCGAAGCTGGGTCCAATGAGCAGTTCTTC. J is TRBJ2-1 and V is TRBV6-1; no firm D call. The germline CDR1 and CDR2 sequences are MNHNS and SASEGT. Trimming shortened V by 7 bases and J by 6 bases, and 13 bases separated the two germline ends. CDR3 length equals 13 residues.